The source of this TCR beta chain is a study of blood T cell repertoires in COVID-19. Turning to the study itself: COVID-19 samples, acute and convalescent, were from the United States, Italy and Spain. PBMCs, B-cell-depleted T cells, or T cells provided the cDNA or gDNA that made up the material.

Authors' analysis steps: Quantification of nucleated cells was approximated via reference gene primer amplification. Sequenced by immunoSEQ multiplex PCR; TCRdb stores in-frame clones only, minus some. The DNA gave D and trimming, while V, J and clone size come from that table. Here the sample spans roughly 280,000 clones, approximately 86% being singletons. The CDR3 loop spans 15 amino acids. With 5 bases clipped from V and 8 bases from J, the junction kept 9 bases outside the gene matches. CDR1 is PRHDT, CDR2 FYEKMQ, per germline (reference sequence). The receptor was isolated from a man younger than 45 with active or convalescent COVID-19. The specimen was peripheral blood. The chain carries TRBV13 and TRBJ2-1; 10 nucleotides match TRBD1. The CDR3: CASSVPGQGFDEQFF. The CDR3, as DNA: TGTGCCAGCAGCGTCCCGGGACAGGGGTTCGATGAGCAGTTCTTC.